This T cell receptor beta chain was sequenced for a study of blood T cell repertoires in COVID-19. Study at large: Italy, Spain and the United States were the sources of the convalescent and acute COVID-19 samples.

This CDR3 is built from 15 residues. Per germline, CDR1 SNHLY and CDR2 FYNNEI. V shed 0 bases and J shed 4 bases, with 10 bases lying between them. In the original processing: Amplifying reference gene primers gave estimates of nucleated cell counts. The assay was immunoSEQ multiplex PCR, and TCRdb's table has in-frame clones only and misses some. V and J calls and clone size are copied from that table; D and trimming were computed from the DNA. The sample consists of more than 300,000 clones, approximately 89% of them appearing once. The sequencing input was PBMCs or T cells enriched from blood (not recorded which). The receptor comes from a man aged 40-49 years in a cohort exposed to, infected with or recovered from COVID-19 (not recorded which). The rearrangement links TRBV2 to TRBJ1-5; D might be TRBD1 (6 bases). Here the CDR3 reads CASSEARTVNQPQHF. The CDR3 DNA is TGTGCCAGCAGTGAAGCTAGGACAGTTAATCAGCCCCAGCATTTT.